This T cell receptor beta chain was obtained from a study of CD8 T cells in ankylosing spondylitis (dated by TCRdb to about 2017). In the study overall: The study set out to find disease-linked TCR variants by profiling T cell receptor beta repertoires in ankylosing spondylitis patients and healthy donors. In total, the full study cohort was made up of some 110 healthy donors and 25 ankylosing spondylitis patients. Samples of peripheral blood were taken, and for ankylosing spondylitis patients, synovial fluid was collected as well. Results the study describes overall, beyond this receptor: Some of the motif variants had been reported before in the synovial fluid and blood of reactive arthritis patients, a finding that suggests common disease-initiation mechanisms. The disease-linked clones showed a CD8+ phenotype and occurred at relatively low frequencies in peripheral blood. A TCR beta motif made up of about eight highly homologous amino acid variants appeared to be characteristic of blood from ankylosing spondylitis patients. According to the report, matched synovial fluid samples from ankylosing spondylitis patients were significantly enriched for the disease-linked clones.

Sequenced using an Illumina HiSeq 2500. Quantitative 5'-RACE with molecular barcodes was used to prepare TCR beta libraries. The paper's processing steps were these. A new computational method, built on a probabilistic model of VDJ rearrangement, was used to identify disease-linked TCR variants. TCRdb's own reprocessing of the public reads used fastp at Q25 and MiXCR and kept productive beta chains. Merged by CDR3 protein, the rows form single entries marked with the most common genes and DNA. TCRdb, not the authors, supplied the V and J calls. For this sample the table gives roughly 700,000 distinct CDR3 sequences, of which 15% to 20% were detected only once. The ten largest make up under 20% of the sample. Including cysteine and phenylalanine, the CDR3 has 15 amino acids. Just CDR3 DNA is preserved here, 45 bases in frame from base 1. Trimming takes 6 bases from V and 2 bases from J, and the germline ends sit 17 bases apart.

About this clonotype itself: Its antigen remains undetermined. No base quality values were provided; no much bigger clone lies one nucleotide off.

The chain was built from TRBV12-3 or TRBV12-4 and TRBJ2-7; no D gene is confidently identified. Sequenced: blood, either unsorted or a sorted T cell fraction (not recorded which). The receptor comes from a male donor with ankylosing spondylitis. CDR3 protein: CASSLGGFGPYEQYF. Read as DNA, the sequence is TGTGCCAGCAGCCTAGGTGGGTTTGGGCCCTACGAGCAGTACTTC.